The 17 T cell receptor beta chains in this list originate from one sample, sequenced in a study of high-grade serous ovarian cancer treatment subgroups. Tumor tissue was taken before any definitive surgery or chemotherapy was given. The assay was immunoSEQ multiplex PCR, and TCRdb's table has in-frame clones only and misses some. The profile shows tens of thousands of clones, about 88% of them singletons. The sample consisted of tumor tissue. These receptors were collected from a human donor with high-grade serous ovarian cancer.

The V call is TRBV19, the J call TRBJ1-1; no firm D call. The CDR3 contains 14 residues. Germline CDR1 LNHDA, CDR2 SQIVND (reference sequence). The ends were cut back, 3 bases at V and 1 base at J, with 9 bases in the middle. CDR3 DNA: TGTGCCAGTAGTATCCCTCCAGAGAACACTGAAGCTTTCTTT. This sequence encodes CASSIPPENTEAFF.

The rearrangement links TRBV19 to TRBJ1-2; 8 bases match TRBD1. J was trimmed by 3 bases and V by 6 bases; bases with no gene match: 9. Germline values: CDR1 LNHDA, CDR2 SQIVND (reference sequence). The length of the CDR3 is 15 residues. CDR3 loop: CASRTGTGGDYGYTF. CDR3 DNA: TGTGCCAGTAGGACGGGGACAGGAGGGGACTATGGCTACACCTTC. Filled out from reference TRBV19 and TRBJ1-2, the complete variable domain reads DGGITQSPKYLFRKEGQNVTLSCEQNLNHDAMYWYRQDPGQGLRLIYYSQIVNDFQKGDIAEGYSVSREKKESFPLTVTSAQKNPTAFYLCASRTGTGGDYGYTFGSGTRLTVV.

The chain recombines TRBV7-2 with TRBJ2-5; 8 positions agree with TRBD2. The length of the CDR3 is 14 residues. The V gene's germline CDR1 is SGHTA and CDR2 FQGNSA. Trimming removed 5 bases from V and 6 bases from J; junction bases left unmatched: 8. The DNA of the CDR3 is TGTGCCAGCAGCCAAAGCGGGAGTATAAAGACCCAGTACTTC. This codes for CASSQSGSIKTQYF.

Here the CDR3 reads CASSPKYEQYF. CDR3 bases: TGTGCCAGCTCACCTAAGTACGAGCAGTACTTC. V is TRBV18 and J is TRBJ2-7; no firm D call. V was trimmed by 3 bases and J by 4 bases, leaving 4 bases between them. Germline lookup yields CDR1 KGHSH and CDR2 LQKENI. The CDR3 has 11 amino acids.

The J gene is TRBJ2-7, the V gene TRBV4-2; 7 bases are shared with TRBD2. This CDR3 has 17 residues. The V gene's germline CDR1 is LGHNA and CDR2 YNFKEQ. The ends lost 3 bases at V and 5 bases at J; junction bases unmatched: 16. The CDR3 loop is CASSQRLGLTSGNEQYF. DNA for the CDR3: TGTGCCAGCAGCCAGAGACTGGGACTAACCTCTGGAAACGAGCAGTACTTC.

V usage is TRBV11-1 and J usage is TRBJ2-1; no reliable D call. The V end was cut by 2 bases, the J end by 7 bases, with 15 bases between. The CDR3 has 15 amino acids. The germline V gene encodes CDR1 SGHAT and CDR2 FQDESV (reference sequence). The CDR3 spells CASSLSQIITNEQFF. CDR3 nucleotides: TGTGCCAGCAGCTTAAGTCAGATTATTACTAATGAGCAGTTCTTC.

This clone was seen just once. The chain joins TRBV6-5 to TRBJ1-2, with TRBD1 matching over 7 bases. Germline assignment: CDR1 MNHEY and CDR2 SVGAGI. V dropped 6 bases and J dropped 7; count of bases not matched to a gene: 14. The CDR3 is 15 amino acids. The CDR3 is CASSRGTLYTGGYTF. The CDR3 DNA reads TGTGCCAGCAGCAGGGGGACGCTTTATACGGGTGGCTACACCTTC.

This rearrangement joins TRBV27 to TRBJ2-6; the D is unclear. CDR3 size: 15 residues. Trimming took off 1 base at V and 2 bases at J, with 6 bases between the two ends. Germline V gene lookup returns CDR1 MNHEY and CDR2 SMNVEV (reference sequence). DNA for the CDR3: TGTGCCAGCAGTTTATTGGTGACTGGGGCCAACGTCCTGACTTTC. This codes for CASSLLVTGANVLTF.

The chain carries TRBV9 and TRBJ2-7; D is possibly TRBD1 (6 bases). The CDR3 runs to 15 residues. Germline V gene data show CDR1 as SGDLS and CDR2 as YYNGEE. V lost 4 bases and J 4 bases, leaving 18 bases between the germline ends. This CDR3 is CASSPPGRGRYEQYF. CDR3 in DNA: TGTGCCAGCAGCCCTCCCGGCAGGGGAAGATACGAGCAGTACTTC.

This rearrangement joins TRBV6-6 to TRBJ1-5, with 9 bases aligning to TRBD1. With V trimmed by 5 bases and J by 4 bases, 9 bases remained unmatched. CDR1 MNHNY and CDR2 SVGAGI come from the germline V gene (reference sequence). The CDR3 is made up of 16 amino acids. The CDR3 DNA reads TGTGCCAGCAGTGGGTCTGACAGGGGGAGGAATCAGCCCCAGCATTTT. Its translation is CASSGSDRGRNQPQHF.

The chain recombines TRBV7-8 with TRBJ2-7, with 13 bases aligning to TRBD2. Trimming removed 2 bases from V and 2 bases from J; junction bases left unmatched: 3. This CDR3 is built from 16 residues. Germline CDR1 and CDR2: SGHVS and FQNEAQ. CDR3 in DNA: TGTGCCAGCAGCTTATTTGGGACTAGCGGGACCTACGAGCAGTACTTC. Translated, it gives CASSLFGTSGTYEQYF.

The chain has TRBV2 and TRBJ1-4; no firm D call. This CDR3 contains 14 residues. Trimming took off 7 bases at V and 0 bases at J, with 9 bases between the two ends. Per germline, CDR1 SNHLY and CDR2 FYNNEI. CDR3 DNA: TGTGCCAGCACGTTGGAGGCAACTAATGAAAAACTGTTTTTT. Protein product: CASTLEATNEKLFF.

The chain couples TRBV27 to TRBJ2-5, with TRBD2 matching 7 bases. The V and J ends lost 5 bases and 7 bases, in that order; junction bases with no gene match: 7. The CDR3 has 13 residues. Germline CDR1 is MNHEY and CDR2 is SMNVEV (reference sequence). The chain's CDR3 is CASSPERGGTQYF. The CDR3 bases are TGTGCCAGCAGTCCCGAGCGGGGCGGGACCCAGTACTTC.

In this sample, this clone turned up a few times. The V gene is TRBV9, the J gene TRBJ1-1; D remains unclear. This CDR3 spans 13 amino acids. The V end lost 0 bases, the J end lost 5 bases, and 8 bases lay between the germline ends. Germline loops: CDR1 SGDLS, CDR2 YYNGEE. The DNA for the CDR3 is TGTGCCAGCAGCGTAGTGACAAGGACTGAAGCTTTCTTT. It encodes CASSVVTRTEAFF.

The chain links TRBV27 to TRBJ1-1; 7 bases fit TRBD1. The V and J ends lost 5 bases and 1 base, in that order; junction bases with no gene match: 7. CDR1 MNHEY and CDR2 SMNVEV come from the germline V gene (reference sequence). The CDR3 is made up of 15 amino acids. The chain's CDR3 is CASSDITGANTEAFF. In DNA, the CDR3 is TGTGCCAGCAGTGATATTACAGGGGCGAACACTGAAGCTTTCTTT.

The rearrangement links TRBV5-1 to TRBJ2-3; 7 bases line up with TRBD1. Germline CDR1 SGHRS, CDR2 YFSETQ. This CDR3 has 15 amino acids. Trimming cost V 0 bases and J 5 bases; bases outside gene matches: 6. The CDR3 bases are TGCGCCAGCAGCTTGGGACAGGGCTGGGGAGATACGCAGTATTTT. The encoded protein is CASSLGQGWGDTQYF.

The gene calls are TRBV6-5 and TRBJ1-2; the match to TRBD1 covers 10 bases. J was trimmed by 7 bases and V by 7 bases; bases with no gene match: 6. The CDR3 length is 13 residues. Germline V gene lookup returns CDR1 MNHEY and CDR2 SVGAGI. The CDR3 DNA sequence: TGTGCCAGCACCAGACAGGGGGCAGTTGGCTACACCTTC. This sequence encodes CASTRQGAVGYTF.